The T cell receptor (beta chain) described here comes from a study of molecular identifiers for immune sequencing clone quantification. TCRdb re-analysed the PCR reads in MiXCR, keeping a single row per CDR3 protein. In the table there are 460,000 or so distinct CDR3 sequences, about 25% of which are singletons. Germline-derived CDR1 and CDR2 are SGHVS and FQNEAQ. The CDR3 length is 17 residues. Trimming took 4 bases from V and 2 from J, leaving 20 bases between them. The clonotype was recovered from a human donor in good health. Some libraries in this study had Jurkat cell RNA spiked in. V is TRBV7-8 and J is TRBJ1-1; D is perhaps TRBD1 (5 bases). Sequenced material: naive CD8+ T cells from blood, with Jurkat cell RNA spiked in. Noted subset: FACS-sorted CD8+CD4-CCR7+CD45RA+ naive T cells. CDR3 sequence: CASSSSYPGRANTEAFF. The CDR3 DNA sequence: TGTGCCAGCAGCTCCTCTTATCCGGGACGGGCAAACACTGAAGCTTTCTTT.